The present TCR beta chain was sequenced within a study of blood T cells in healthy people across ages. Notes on the study in general: When set beside aged donors, long-lived donors presented more naive CD4+ cells and higher diversity. CMV infection status of these donors was not known.

For the second PCR, which ran for roughly 7 to 11 cycles, a sample-barcoded 5' primer and a J-beta primer mix were used. TCRdb ran MiXCR on the 5' RACE reads and lists one entry per CDR3 protein. The repertoire holds 630,000 or so distinct CDR3 sequences, with 25% to 30% as singletons. The germline gives CDR1 SEHNR, CDR2 FQNEAQ (reference sequence). The CDR3 totals 16 residues. V gave up 4 bases and J gave up 7 bases, with 20 bases separating them. Note on this clonotype: Its specificity is not known.

V gene TRBV7-9 combines with J gene TRBJ2-1, with D possibly TRBD1 on 5 matching bases. Material: blood. The clonotype was recovered from a woman over 75 in good health. The CDR3 coding sequence is TGTGCCAGCAGCTCCGACAGAAAGTCCCAGGGTAATGAGCAGTTCTTC. Its translation: CASSSDRKSQGNEQFF.